This TCR beta chain was observed in a study of beta chain features in type 1 diabetes. With respect to this clone: Its antigen is still unknown.

Study conclusions and caveats: For Type 1 diabetes patients, all four CD4+ subsets carried TCRB CDR3s that were moderately but significantly shorter.

Of the isolated RNA, all was reverse transcribed, and so the sequenced material was expressed TCRB transcripts. Some clones are missing from TCRdb's copy, which holds only in-frame ones; the method was immunoSEQ multiplex PCR. Seen here are 40,000 or so clones, approximately 70% observed once, and the top ten hold approximately 2%. The CDR3 totals 18 residues. Germline V lookup: CDR1 SGHAT, CDR2 FQNNGV. The V gene end was trimmed by 5 bases and the J gene end by 8 bases; junction bases not matched to a gene: 23. V and J are TRBV11-2 and TRBJ1-1, with 7 bases identical to TRBD1. This sequence was found in a young woman with type 1 diabetes. What was sequenced was Tregs from blood. DNA of the CDR3: TGTGCCAGCAGCCCAAGGGGTGGCGGTAGGGGGCCACGTTGGGAAGCTTTCTTT. It specifies CASSPRGGGRGPRWEAFF.